A selection of T cell receptor beta chains follows, all from one sample in a study of blood T cell repertoires in COVID-19. The data were produced by immunoSEQ multiplex PCR, yet TCRdb's version contains in-frame clones alone and is incomplete. The sample has more than 150,000 clones, about 85% seen once. Sequenced sample: PBMCs or T cells enriched from blood (not recorded which). All receptors derive from a woman in her 30s who had recovered from COVID-19. CDR3s include the opening cysteine and the closing phenylalanine or tryptophan. D genes are given only for firm matches. Part of the rows lack a size; the others show once, few, many or a class for expanded clones.

D gene	V gene	clone size	J gene	CDR3 protein	CDR3 DNA
NA	TRBV7-9	NA	TRBJ1-1	CASSLLPYTEAFF	TGTGCCAGCAGCCTTCTACCCTACACTGAAGCTTTCTTT
TRBD1	TRBV6-2/TRBV6-3	NA	TRBJ2-7	CASSYSGHRGGYEQYF	TGTGCCAGCAGTTACTCCGGCCACAGGGGTGGGTACGAGCAGTACTTC
NA	TRBV4-2	NA	TRBJ1-6	CASSQGQANSPLHF	TGTGCCAGCAGCCAAGGACAGGCAAATTCACCCCTCCACTTT
NA	TRBV19	NA	TRBJ1-3	CASRAGGGNTIYF	TGTGCCAGTAGAGCGGGTGGAGGAAACACCATATATTTT
NA	TRBV11-2	NA	TRBJ2-3	CASSLVAGKADTQYF	TGTGCCAGCAGCTTAGTCGCAGGGAAGGCAGATACGCAGTATTTT
TRBD2	TRBV18	NA	TRBJ2-5	CASSSRTSEQETQYF	TGTGCCAGCTCATCTCGGACTAGCGAACAAGAGACCCAGTACTTC
NA	TRBV24-1	once	TRBJ2-5	CATSDANRDGYQETQYF	TGTGCCACCAGTGATGCCAACAGGGACGGGTACCAAGAGACCCAGTACTTC
TRBD1	TRBV2	few	TRBJ1-2	CASSEALRDRSRGYTF	TGTGCCAGCAGTGAAGCGCTTCGGGACAGGTCTCGCGGCTACACCTTC
NA	TRBV14	NA	TRBJ1-6	CASSQETAHNSPLHF	TGTGCCAGCAGCCAAGAGACAGCTCATAATTCACCCCTCCACTTT
NA	TRBV16	NA	TRBJ1-5	CASSQGGASTGPQHF	TGTGCCAGCAGCCAAGGAGGGGCGAGCACGGGGCCCCAGCATTTT